This T cell receptor beta chain was captured by sequencing in a study of blood T cell repertoires in COVID-19. CDR1 and CDR2 (germline): MNHEY, SVGAGI. The CDR3 length is 13 residues. Germline trimming cut 8 bases from V and 6 bases from J; bases unmatched to any gene: 7. Under the authors' procedure: Reference gene primers were amplified, and this amplification served to estimate nucleated cell counts. Sequencing was performed with immunoSEQ multiplex PCR; in TCRdb, only in-frame clones are kept and a portion is missing. V and J calls and clone size are as listed in that table; D and trimming were resolved from the DNA. Altogether 130,000 or so clones are present, roughly four fifths being singletons, with the ten largest covering over 15%. Recruitment covered 25 or so US areas and drew participants whose ages spanned roughly 18 to 90 years. Recovered Cohort 3 donors showed two negative PCRs, clearance, or symptom resolution.

The source of this sequence is a man younger than 40 who had recovered from COVID-19. The chain carries TRBV6-5 and TRBJ1-5; 7 nucleotides match TRBD1. Sequencing was done on a sample of PBMCs or T cells enriched from blood (not recorded which). The CDR3 protein is CASAKGARQPQHF. The CDR3 DNA reads TGTGCCAGCGCAAAGGGGGCACGTCAGCCCCAGCATTTT.